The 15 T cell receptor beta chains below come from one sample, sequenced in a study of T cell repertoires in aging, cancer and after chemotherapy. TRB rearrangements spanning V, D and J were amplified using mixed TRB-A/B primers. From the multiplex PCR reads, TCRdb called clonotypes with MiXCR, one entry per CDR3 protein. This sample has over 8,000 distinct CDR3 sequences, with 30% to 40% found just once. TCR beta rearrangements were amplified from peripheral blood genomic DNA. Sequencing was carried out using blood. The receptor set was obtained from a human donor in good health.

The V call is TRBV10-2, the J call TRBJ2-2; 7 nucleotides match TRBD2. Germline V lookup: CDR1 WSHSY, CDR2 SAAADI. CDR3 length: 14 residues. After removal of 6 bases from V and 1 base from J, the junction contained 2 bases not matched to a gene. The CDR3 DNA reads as TGCGCCAGCAGGGCGGGGGTGAACACCGGGGAGCTGTTTTTT. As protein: CASRAGVNTGELFF.

The CDR3 region is CSASGGGNQPQHF. The CDR3 nucleotides are TGCAGTGCTAGCGGGGGAGGCAATCAGCCCCAGCATTTT. The chain carries TRBV20-1 and TRBJ1-5, with D tentatively TRBD1 (5 bases). Germline CDR1 and CDR2: DFQATT and SNEGSKA (reference sequence). The CDR3 totals 13 residues. V lost 3 bases to trimming and J lost 2 bases, with 8 bases between them.

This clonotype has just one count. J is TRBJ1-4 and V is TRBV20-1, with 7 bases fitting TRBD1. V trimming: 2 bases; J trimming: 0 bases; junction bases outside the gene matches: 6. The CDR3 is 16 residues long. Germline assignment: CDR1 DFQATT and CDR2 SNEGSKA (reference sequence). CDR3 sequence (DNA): TGCAGTGCTAGACATGGACAGGCTTCAACTAATGAAAAACTGTTTTTT. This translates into CSARHGQASTNEKLFF.

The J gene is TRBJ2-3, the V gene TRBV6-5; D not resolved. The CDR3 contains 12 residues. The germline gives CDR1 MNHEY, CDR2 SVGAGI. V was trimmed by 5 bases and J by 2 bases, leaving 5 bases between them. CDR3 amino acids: CASSDHTDTQYF. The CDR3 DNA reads TGTGCCAGCAGTGACCACACAGATACGCAGTATTTT.

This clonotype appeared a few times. Written as DNA, the CDR3 is TGTGCCAGCAGCTCAACAGGGGGCTATGGCTACACCTTC. Translating gives CASSSTGGYGYTF. This chain joins TRBV7-6 and TRBJ1-2, with TRBD1 matching over 8 bases. CDR1 and CDR2 (germline): SGHVS, FNYEAQ. The CDR3 is made up of 13 amino acids. J was trimmed by 4 bases and V by 4 bases; bases with no gene match: 2.

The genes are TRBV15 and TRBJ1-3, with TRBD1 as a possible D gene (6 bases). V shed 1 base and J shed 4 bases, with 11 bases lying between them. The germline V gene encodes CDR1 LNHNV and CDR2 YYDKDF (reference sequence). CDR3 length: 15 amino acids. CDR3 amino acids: CATSRAWGAGNTIYF. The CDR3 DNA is TGTGCCACCAGCAGAGCCTGGGGGGCGGGAAACACCATATATTTT.

CDR3 protein: CASSQGATSGGATDTQYF. CDR3 DNA sequence: TGCGCCAGCAGCCAGGGCGCGACTAGCGGGGGGGCCACAGATACGCAGTATTTT. The rearrangement uses TRBV4-1 and TRBJ2-3; 14 bases fit TRBD2. V dropped 3 bases and J dropped 2; count of bases not matched to a gene: 7. Germline V gene data show CDR1 as MGHRA and CDR2 as YSYEKL. This CDR3 region has 18 residues.

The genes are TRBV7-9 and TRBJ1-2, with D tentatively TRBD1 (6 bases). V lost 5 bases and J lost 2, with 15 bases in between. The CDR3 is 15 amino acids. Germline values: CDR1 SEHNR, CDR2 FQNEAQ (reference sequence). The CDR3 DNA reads TGTGCCAGCAGCCATCGATCAACAGGGAACTATGGCTACACCTTC. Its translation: CASSHRSTGNYGYTF.

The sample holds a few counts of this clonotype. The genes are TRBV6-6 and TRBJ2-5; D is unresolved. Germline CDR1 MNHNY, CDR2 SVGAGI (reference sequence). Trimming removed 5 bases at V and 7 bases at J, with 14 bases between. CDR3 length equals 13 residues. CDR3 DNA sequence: TGTGCCAGCAGTACTGGGGTTACGAGGACCCAGTACTTC. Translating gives CASSTGVTRTQYF.

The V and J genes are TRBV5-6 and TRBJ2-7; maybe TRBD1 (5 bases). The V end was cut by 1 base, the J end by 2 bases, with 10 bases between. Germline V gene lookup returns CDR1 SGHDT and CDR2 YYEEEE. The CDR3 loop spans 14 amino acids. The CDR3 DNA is TGTGCCAGCAGCTTGTTTCCGGACACCTACGAGCAGTACGTC. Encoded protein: CASSLFPDTYEQYV.

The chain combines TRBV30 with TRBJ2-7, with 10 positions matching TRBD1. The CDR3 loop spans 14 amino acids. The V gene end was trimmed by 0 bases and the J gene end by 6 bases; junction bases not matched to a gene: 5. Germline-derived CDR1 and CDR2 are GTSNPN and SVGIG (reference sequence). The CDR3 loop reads CAWSVWDRGPEQYF. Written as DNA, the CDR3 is TGTGCCTGGAGTGTATGGGACAGGGGCCCCGAGCAGTACTTC.

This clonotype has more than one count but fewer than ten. The DNA of the CDR3 is TGTGCCAGTAGGGACTACAGGGAGGTTCAGCCCCAGCATTTT. This sequence encodes CASRDYREVQPQHF. The chain uses TRBV19 and TRBJ1-5; maybe TRBD1 (6 bases). The CDR3 runs to 14 residues. Germline CDR1 and CDR2: LNHDA and SQIVND (reference sequence). With 6 bases removed from V and 6 bases from J, the gap between germline ends came to 15 bases.

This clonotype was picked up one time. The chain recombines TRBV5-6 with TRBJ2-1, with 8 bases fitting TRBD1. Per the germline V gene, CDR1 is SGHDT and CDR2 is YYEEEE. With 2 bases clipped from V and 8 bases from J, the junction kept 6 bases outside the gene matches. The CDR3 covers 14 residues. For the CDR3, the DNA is TGTGCCAGCAGCTTTGTGGACAGGGTCCATGAGCAGTTCTTC. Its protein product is CASSFVDRVHEQFF.

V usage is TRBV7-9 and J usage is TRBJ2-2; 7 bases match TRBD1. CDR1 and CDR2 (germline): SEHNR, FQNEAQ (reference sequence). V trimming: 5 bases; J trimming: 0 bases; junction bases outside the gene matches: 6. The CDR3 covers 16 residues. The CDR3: CASSLRQGSNTGELFF. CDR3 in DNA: TGTGCCAGCAGCCTTAGACAGGGATCGAACACCGGGGAGCTGTTTTTT.

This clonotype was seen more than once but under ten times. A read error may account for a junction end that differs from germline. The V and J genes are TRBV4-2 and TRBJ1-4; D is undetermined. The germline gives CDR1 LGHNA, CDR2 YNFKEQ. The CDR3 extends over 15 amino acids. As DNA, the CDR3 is TGTGCCAGCAGCCCCACGGTAGAGCCTAACGAAAAACTGTTTTTT. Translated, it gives CASSPTVEPNEKLFF.